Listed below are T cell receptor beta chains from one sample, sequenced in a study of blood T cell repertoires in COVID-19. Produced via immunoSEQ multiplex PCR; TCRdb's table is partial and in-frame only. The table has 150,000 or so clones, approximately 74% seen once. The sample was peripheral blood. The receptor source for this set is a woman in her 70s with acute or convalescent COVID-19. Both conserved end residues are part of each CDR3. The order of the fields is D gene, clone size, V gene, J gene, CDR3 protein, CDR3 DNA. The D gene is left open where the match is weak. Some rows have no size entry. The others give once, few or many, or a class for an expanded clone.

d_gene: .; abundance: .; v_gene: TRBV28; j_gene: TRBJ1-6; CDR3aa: CASSLWPPRQASSYNSPLHF; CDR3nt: TGTGCCAGCAGTTTATGGCCCCCTCGACAGGCCAGCTCCTATAATTCACCCCTCCACTTT
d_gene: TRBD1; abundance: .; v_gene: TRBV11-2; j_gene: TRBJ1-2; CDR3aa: CASSLNGQVNYGYTF; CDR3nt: TGTGCCAGCAGCCTCAACGGACAGGTTAACTATGGCTACACCTTC
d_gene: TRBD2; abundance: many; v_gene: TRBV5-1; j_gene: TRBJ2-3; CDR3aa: CATKKGLAVTDTQYF; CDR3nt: TGCGCCACCAAGAAGGGACTAGCGGTCACAGATACGCAGTATTTT
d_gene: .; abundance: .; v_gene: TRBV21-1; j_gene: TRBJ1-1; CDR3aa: CASWGDRAVSTEAFF; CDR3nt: TGTGCCAGCTGGGGGGACAGGGCGGTGAGCACTGAAGCTTTCTTT
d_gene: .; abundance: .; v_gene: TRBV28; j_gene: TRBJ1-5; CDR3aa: CASSLAAPNQPQHF; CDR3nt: TGTGCCAGCAGTTTAGCGGCCCCCAATCAGCCCCAGCATTTT
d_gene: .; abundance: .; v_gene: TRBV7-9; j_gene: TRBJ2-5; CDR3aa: CASSLGGHSQETQYF; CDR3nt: TGTGCCAGCAGCTTAGGGGGACATTCACAAGAGACCCAGTACTTC
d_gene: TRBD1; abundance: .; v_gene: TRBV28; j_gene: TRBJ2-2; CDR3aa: CASGTGWSGELFF; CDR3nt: TGTGCCAGCGGGACAGGGTGGAGCGGGGAGCTGTTTTTT
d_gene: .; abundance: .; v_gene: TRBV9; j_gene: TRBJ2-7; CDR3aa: CASSAALGRGYEQYF; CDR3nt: TGTGCCAGCAGCGCGGCCCTTGGACGGGGCTACGAGCAGTACTTC
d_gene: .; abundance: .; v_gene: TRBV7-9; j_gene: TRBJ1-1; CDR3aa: CASSGRQERATEAFF; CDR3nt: TGTGCCAGCAGCGGACGACAGGAGAGGGCCACTGAAGCTTTCTTT
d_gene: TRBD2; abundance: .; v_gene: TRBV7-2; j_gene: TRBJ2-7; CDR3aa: CASSLGTSGVWEQYF; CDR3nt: TGTGCCAGCAGCTTAGGGACTAGCGGAGTATGGGAGCAGTACTTC
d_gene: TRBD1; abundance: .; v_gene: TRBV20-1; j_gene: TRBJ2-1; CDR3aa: CSASTGVNYNEQFF; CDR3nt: TGCAGTGCTAGTACAGGGGTTAACTACAATGAGCAGTTCTTC
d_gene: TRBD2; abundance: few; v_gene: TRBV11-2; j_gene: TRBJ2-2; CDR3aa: CASRPGLAGRSTGELFF; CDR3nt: TGTGCCAGCAGACCGGGACTAGCGGGAAGAAGTACCGGGGAGCTGTTTTTT
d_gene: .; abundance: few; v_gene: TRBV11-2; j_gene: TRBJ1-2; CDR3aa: CASSLSPDSLYGYTF; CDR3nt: TGTGCCAGCAGCTTATCCCCCGACAGTCTCTATGGCTACACCTTC
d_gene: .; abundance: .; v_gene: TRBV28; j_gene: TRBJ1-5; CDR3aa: CASSSLNQPQHF; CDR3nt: TGTGCCAGCAGTTCTCTCAATCAGCCCCAGCATTTT
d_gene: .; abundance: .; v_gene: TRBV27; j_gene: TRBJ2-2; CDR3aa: CASSPLSGRGANTGELFF; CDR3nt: TGTGCCAGCAGCCCGCTGTCAGGACGGGGGGCAAACACCGGGGAGCTGTTTTTT
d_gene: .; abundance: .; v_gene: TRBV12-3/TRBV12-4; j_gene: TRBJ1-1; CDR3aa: CASSPRDTEAFF; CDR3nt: TGTGCCAGCTCCCCCCGGGACACTGAAGCTTTCTTT
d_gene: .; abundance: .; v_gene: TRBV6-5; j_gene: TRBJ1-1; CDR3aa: CASTKSGRDTAFF; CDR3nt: TGTGCCAGCACAAAGTCGGGCAGGGACACAGCTTTCTTT